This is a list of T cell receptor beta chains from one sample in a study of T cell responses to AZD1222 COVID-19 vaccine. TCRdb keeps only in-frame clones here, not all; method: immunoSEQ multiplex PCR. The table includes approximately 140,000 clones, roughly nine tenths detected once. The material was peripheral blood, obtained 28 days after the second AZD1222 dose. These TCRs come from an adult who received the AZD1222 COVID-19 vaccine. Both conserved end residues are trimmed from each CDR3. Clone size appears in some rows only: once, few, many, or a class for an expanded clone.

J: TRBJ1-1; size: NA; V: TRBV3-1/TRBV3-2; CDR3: ASSQDPQKNTEAF
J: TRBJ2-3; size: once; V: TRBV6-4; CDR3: ASSDSIGGGTDTQY
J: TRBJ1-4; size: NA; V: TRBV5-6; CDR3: ASSLLGSTNEKLF
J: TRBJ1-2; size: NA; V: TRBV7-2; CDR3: ASSLSRTGFYGYT
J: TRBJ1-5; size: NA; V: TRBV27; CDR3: ASSPTLSNQPQH
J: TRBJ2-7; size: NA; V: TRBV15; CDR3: ATSRDSSPGLQY
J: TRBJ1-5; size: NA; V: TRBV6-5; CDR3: ASWKGQRNNQPQH
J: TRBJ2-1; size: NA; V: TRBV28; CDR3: ASTLVGGGEYNEQF
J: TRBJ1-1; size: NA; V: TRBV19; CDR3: ASQRLLAGASEAF
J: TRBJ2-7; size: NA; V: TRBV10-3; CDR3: AISNLQGYEQY
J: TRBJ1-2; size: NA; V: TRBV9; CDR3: ASSPRADRNYGYT
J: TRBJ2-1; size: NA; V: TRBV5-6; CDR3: ASSLGLAGPYNEQF
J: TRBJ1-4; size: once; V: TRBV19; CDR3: ASRVNEKLF
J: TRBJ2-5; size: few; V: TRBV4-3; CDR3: ASSQDLQQETQY
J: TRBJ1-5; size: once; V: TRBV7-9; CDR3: ASSLGWDTPAPQH
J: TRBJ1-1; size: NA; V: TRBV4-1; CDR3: ASSQEPLGPVYAF
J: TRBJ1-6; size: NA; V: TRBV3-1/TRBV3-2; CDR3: ASSQQDKNNSPLH
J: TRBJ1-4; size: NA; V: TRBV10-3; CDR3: AISVRGGEANEKLF
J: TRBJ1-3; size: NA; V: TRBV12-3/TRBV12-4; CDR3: ASSLGSRTTIY
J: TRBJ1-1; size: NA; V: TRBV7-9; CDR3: ASSSRDRRLTEAF
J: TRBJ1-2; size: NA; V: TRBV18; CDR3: ASSPGTGGGYT
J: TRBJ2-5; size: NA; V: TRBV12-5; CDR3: ASTPGPQETQY
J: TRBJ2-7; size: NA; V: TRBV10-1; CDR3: ASSEGVGGRYEQY
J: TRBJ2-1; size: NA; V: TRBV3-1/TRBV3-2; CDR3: ASSQDRVAGPNEQF
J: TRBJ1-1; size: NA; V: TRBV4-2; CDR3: ASSQDGGGMNTEAF
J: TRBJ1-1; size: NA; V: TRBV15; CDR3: ATSRDTAGENTEAF
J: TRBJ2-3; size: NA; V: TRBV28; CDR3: ASSLTGLAGDGTDTQY
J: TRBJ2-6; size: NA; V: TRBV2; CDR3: ANGRASGANVLT
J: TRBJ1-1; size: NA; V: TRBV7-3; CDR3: ASSSGGGADTEAF
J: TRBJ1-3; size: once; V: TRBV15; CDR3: ATSSRGGSGNTIY
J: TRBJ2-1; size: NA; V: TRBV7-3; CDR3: ASSLGGWTGANNEQF
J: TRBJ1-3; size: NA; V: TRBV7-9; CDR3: ASSLVAAGGNTIY
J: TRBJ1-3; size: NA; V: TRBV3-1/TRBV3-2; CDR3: ASSQGGIRNTIY
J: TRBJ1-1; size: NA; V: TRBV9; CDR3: ASSVFQDTEAF
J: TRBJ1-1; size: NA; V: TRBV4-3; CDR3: ASSLDREMDTEAF
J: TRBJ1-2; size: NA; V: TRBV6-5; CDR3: ASRGPQGAPGYT
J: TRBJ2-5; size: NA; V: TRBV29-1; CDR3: SVGTGVGETQY
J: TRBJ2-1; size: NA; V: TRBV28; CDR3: ASSWRSYNEQF
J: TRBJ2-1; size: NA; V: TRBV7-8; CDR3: ASSPDRGPYNEQF
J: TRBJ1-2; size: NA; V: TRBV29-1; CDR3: SAQGNYGYT
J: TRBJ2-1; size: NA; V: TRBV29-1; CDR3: SVEGGSAYNEQF